The sequence of this TCR beta chain was determined in a study of blood T cell repertoires in COVID-19. Overall study context: Italy, Spain and the United States were the sources of the convalescent and acute COVID-19 samples. T cells, B-cell-depleted T cells, or PBMCs supplied cDNA or gDNA.

The J segment lost 7 bases and the V segment lost 6 bases, leaving 13 bases of the junction unmatched. CDR3 length: 15 residues. Germline CDR1 and CDR2: MNHEY and SVGAGI. Using immunoSEQ multiplex PCR, the repertoire was profiled, and TCRdb retains in-frame clones only, with some absent. The profile shows 100,000 to 150,000 clones, approximately 89% of them singletons. V gene TRBV6-5 combines with J gene TRBJ2-7, with 9 bases fitting TRBD1. This clonotype was sampled from a woman in her seventies with COVID-19, enrolled during active disease. Sequenced sample: peripheral blood. CDR3 DNA: TGTGCCAGCAGATGGGATGGGACAGGGACGAGGGAGCAGTACTTC. This translates into CASRWDGTGTREQYF.